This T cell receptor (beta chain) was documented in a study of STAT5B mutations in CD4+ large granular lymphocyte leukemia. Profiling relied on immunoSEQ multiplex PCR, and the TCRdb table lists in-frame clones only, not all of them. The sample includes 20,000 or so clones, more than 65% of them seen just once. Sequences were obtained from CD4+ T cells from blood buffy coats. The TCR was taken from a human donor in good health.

As DNA, the CDR3 is TGTGCCAGCGGGACTAGTCCATTCAATGAGCAGTTCTTC. Protein product: CASGTSPFNEQFF. The chain has TRBV27 and TRBJ2-1; the match to TRBD2 covers 8 bases. J gave up 6 bases and V 8 bases, and 6 bases lay outside the gene matches. The CDR3 is made up of 13 amino acids. Per the germline V gene, CDR1 is MNHEY and CDR2 is SMNVEV (reference sequence).